These 20 T cell receptor beta chains share one sample of origin, sequenced in a study of cytomegalovirus exposure and HLA in healthy donors (dated by TCRdb to 2016 to 2017). The library was obtained by the immunoSEQ multiplex PCR assay. The multiplex PCR relied on a mix of 60 forward primers for TCR Vbeta segments and 13 reverse primers for TCR Jbeta segments. Imported from immuneACCESS, the table was reduced by TCRdb to in-frame sequences with V and J called. These copies leave out some clones; in studies compared against another copy, an unresolved V gene accounts for under half, and the cause of the remainder is not known. The sample includes tens of thousands of clones, with 65% to 85% observed a single time. About 16% of the sample is held by the ten biggest clonotypes. Input material: PBMCs. These receptors all come from a woman aged 40 to 49 in good health and CMV-seropositive.

This clone has a single count. The chain uses TRBV29-1 and TRBJ1-1, with D perhaps matching TRBD1 (5 bases). CDR1 is SQVTM and CDR2 is ANQGSEA in the germline V gene. V dropped 4 bases and J dropped 1 base, with 10 bases sitting between them. The CDR3 extends over 13 amino acids. CDR3 in amino acids: CSVANRRNTEAFF. CDR3 coding DNA: TGCAGCGTTGCTAACAGGAGGAACACTGAAGCTTTCTTT.

J is TRBJ2-1 and V is TRBV6-6; weak D call: TRBD2 (5 bases). The CDR3 covers 15 residues. CDR1 is MNHNY and CDR2 is SVGAGI in the germline V gene (reference sequence). The V end was cut by 0 bases, the J end by 5 bases, with 11 bases between. The DNA of the CDR3 is TGTGCCAGCAGTTACTCGAACGGGGTCAACAATGAGCAGTTCTTC. Translating it yields CASSYSNGVNNEQFF.

The V gene is TRBV27, the J gene TRBJ2-3, with D possibly TRBD2 on 5 matching bases. This CDR3 comprises 13 residues. V gave up 1 base and J gave up 6 bases, with 8 bases separating them. In germline, CDR1 is MNHEY, CDR2 SMNVEV (reference sequence). This CDR3 is CASSLLRADTQYF. CDR3 coding DNA: TGTGCCAGCAGTTTATTGAGGGCTGATACGCAGTATTTT.

The rearrangement links TRBV7-2 to TRBJ1-2; no clear D. The CDR3 totals 12 residues. Germline V gene data show CDR1 as SGHTA and CDR2 as FQGNSA. V was clipped by 1 base and J by 7 bases, with 7 bases between them. The CDR3 DNA sequence: TGTGCCAGCAGCTTAGGGAGGGCTGGCTACACCTTC. This sequence encodes CASSLGRAGYTF.

Concerning this clone: One end of the junction does not line up with germline, which may come from a read error. This specimen includes other DNA sequences encoding the same CDR3. CDR3 amino acids: CPCFFNTEAFF. The CDR3 DNA is TGTCCCTGCTTCTTTAACACTGAAGCTTTCTTT. The rearrangement uses TRBV30 and TRBJ1-1, with unresolved D. Germline CDR1 and CDR2: GTSNPN and SVGIG (reference sequence). The CDR3 sequence is 11 residues long.

This rearrangement joins TRBV6-1 to TRBJ1-5; 8 nucleotides match TRBD1. The V and J ends lost 3 bases and 0 bases, in that order; junction bases with no gene match: 13. Germline V gene data show CDR1 as MNHNS and CDR2 as SASEGT. The CDR3 extends over 19 amino acids. The CDR3 region is CASSDLRDRRRYSNQPQHF. Written as DNA, the CDR3 is TGTGCCAGCAGTGATCTCCGGGACAGGAGACGGTATAGCAATCAGCCCCAGCATTTT.

The genes are TRBV29-1 and TRBJ1-2; a possible D gene is TRBD1 (6 bases). The CDR3 has 12 residues. V shed 4 bases and J shed 6 bases, with 12 bases lying between them. CDR1 and CDR2 (germline): SQVTM, ANQGSEA. Here the CDR3 DNA reads TGCAGCGTTGGAGGGGGGGTGAATGGCTACACCTTC. It specifies CSVGGGVNGYTF.

The rearrangement joins TRBV19 to TRBJ1-4, with D uncertain. The CDR3 contains 17 residues. Trimming shortened V by 0 bases and J by 7 bases, and 18 bases separated the two germline ends. Germline V lookup: CDR1 LNHDA, CDR2 SQIVND (reference sequence). The CDR3 DNA is TGTGCCAGTAGTATAGATGCCTTAGATTCTGTCGGTGAAAAACTGTTTTTT. Translated: CASSIDALDSVGEKLFF.

This clone has just one count. The chain uses TRBV5-1 and TRBJ1-5, with D perhaps matching TRBD1 (6 bases). Deletions cut 3 bases from V and 2 bases from J, with 9 bases between. Germline V gene data show CDR1 as SGHRS and CDR2 as YFSETQ. CDR3 length: 14 residues. The CDR3 loop reads CASSSGDGNQPQHF. In nucleotides, the CDR3 is TGCGCCAGCAGCTCAGGGGATGGCAATCAGCCCCAGCATTTT.

V usage is TRBV9 and J usage is TRBJ1-5; 7 nucleotides align to TRBD1. Trimming removed 7 bases from V and 1 base from J; junction bases left unmatched: 11. The CDR3 contains 16 residues. The V gene's germline CDR1 is SGDLS and CDR2 YYNGEE. The CDR3, as DNA: TGTGCCAGCTTGGACCTCACAGGGGCGAGCAATCAGCCCCAGCATTTT. It is translated as CASLDLTGASNQPQHF.

This chain connects TRBV27 to TRBJ2-1, with no clear D. The V end lost 5 bases, the J end lost 3 bases, and 8 bases lay between the germline ends. CDR1 is MNHEY, CDR2 SMNVEV, per germline (reference sequence). The CDR3 contains 13 residues. The CDR3 nucleotides are TGTGCCAGCAGTCTAGACCACTACAATGAGCAGTTCTTC. Translating it yields CASSLDHYNEQFF.

The chain combines TRBV5-6 with TRBJ2-7; 10 bases agree with TRBD1. CDR3 length: 14 residues. Trimming removed 4 bases from V and 2 bases from J; junction bases left unmatched: 3. Germline V gives CDR1 SGHDT, CDR2 YYEEEE. CDR3 nucleotides: TGTGCCAGCAGCAAAGGACAGGGGGCCTACGAGCAGTACTTC. Encoded protein: CASSKGQGAYEQYF.

The rearrangement uses TRBV29-1 and TRBJ1-1; 9 bases line up with TRBD1. With 7 bases clipped from V and 1 base from J, the junction kept 4 bases outside the gene matches. The germline V gene has CDR1 SQVTM and CDR2 ANQGSEA. This CDR3 has 13 amino acids. The CDR3 nucleotides read TGCAGCGCCCGGACAGGGGCGAACACTGAAGCTTTCTTT. Translation gives CSARTGANTEAFF.

This clone was counted ten times or more. This same CDR3 is encoded by further DNA sequences in the sample. The V call is TRBV27, the J call TRBJ2-3; a weak D match, TRBD2 (6 bases). The CDR3 is 13 amino acids. Germline CDR1 is MNHEY and CDR2 is SMNVEV (reference sequence). The V end lost 2 bases, the J end lost 9 bases, and 12 bases lay between the germline ends. The CDR3 loop reads CASSLIPGDTQYF. CDR3 DNA: TGTGCCAGCAGTTTAATTCCGGGAGACACGCAGTATTTT.

The genes are TRBV5-4 and TRBJ2-7, with D possibly being TRBD2 (5 bases). The germline CDR1 and CDR2 sequences are SGHNT and YYREEE (reference sequence). CDR3 length equals 14 residues. V lost 3 bases to trimming and J lost 5 bases, with 15 bases between them. CDR3 loop: CASSSRQRPNEQYF. Written as DNA, the CDR3 is TGTGCCAGCAGCTCGAGGCAGCGGCCTAACGAGCAGTACTTC.

The chain combines TRBV4-2 with TRBJ2-5, with 10 bases aligning to TRBD2. Germline V lookup: CDR1 LGHNA, CDR2 YNFKEQ. The CDR3 loop spans 18 amino acids. The ends lost 3 bases at V and 4 bases at J; junction bases unmatched: 14. The CDR3 DNA follows: TGTGCCAGCAGCCAGGATGCGGTAGCGGGGGGTTTAGGAGAGACCCAGTACTTC. Translating it yields CASSQDAVAGGLGETQYF.

The J gene is TRBJ2-2, the V gene TRBV2, with unresolved D. The CDR3 is made up of 14 amino acids. Trimming stripped 6 bases from V and 2 bases from J, with 10 bases between. Per the germline V gene, CDR1 is SNHLY and CDR2 is FYNNEI. The CDR3 reads CASSIHENTGELFF. DNA of the CDR3: TGTGCCAGCAGCATACACGAAAACACCGGGGAGCTGTTTTTT.

The rearrangement links TRBV29-1 to TRBJ2-2; D is possibly TRBD1 (6 bases). CDR3 length: 12 residues. V was pared by 2 bases and J by 5 bases, with 6 bases between. The germline V gene encodes CDR1 SQVTM and CDR2 ANQGSEA. CDR3 DNA: TGCAGCGTTGAACAGGGGACCGGGGAGCTGTTTTTT. It codes for CSVEQGTGELFF.

This chain links TRBV7-2 with TRBJ2-1; possible D gene TRBD1, 6 bases. This CDR3 contains 16 residues. Germline-derived CDR1 and CDR2 are SGHTA and FQGNSA. V was cut by 6 bases and J by 2 bases, with 17 bases left in between. The CDR3 coding sequence is TGTGCCAGCAGTTCGACAGGCCCAGGGCCCTACAATGAGCAGTTCTTC. It specifies CASSSTGPGPYNEQFF.

V usage is TRBV19 and J usage is TRBJ2-2, with a possible D match to TRBD2 (5 bases). V was pared by 3 bases and J by 8 bases, with 10 bases between. Germline CDR1 LNHDA, CDR2 SQIVND (reference sequence). This CDR3 has 13 residues. CDR3: CASSISGNGELFF. The DNA of the CDR3 is TGTGCCAGTAGTATCTCCGGGAATGGGGAGCTGTTTTTT.